The clone carrying this T cell receptor beta chain was seen ten or more times. The data belong to a study of beta chain features in type 1 diabetes. Every isolated RNA sample was fully reverse transcribed, so sequencing captured expressed TCRB transcripts. Here immunoSEQ multiplex PCR was the method, and the copy in TCRdb shows in-frame clones only, minus some. The table has 860,000 or so clones, roughly 15% seen once; the top ten hold around 0.02%. The CDR3 spans 15 residues. J gave up 6 bases and V 6 bases, and 7 bases lay outside the gene matches. Germline-derived CDR1 and CDR2 are SEHNR and FQNEAQ (reference sequence).

Sequenced material: naive CD4+ T cells from blood. This sequence joins TRBV7-9 and TRBJ1-4, with 10 positions matching TRBD1. This sequence was found in a woman under 30 in good health. The chain's CDR3 is CASSPSGTGDEKLFF. The CDR3 coding sequence is TGTGCCAGCAGTCCTTCCGGGACAGGGGATGAAAAACTGTTTTTT.